The TCR beta chain under discussion was sequenced for a study of T cell changes during pregnancy in multiple sclerosis. This table comes from immunoSEQ multiplex PCR, and its TCRdb copy is limited to in-frame clones, with some not included. The data hold 79,000 or so clones, with 91% observed a single time. Trimming removed 2 bases from V and 4 bases from J, with 8 bases in between. The CDR3 sequence is 14 residues long. Per the germline V gene, CDR1 is SGHAT and CDR2 is FQDESV (reference sequence). The V and J genes are TRBV11-1 and TRBJ2-2; the D gene is possibly TRBD1 (5 bases). The receptor was derived from a female donor in good health, enrolled as a control in a pregnancy study. Sequenced here: peripheral blood, sampled in the first trimester of pregnancy. The CDR3 region has the DNA TGTGCCAGCAGCTTAAGCAGGGCCACCGGGGAGCTGTTTTTT. It is translated as CASSLSRATGELFF.